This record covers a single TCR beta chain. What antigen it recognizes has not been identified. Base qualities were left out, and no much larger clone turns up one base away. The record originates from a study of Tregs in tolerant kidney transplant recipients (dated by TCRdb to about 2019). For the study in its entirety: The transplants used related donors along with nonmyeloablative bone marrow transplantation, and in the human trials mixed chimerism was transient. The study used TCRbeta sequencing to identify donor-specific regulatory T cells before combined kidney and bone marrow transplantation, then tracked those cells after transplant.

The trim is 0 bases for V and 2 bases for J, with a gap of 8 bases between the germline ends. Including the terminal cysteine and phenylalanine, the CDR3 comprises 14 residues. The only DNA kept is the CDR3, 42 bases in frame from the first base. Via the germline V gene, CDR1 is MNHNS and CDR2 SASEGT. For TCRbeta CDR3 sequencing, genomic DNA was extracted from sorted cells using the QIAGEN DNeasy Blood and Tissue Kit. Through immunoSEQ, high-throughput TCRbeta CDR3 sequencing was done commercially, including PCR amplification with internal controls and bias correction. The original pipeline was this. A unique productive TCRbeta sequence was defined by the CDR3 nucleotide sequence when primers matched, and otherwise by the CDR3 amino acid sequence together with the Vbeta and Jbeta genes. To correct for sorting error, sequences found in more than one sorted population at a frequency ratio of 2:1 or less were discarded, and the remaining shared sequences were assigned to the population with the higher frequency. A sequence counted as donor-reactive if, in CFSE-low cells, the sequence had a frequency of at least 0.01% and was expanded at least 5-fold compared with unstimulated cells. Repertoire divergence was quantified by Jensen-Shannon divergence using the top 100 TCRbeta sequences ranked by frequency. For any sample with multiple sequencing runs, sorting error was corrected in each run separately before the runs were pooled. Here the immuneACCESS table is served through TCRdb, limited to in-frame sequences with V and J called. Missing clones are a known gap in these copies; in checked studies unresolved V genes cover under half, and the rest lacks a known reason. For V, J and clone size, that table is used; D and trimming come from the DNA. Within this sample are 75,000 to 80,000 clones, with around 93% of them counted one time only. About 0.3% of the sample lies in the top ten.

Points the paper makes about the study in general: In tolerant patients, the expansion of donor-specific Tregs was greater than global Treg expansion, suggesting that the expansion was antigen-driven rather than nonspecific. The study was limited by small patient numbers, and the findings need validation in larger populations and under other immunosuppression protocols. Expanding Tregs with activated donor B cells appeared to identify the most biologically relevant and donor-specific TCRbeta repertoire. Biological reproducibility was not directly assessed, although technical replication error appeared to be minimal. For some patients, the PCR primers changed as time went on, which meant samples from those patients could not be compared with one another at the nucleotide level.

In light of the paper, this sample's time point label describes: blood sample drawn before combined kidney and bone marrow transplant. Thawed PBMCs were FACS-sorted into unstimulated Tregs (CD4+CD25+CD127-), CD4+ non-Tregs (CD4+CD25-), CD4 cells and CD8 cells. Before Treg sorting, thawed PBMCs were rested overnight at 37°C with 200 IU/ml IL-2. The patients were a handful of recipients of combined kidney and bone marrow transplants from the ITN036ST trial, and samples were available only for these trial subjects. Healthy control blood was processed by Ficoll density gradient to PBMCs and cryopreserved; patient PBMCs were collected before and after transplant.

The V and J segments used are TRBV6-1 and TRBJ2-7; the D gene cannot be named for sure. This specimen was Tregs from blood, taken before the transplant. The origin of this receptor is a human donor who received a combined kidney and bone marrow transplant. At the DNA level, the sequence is TGTGCCAGCAGTGAAGCGGGCAGCGCCTACGAGCAGTACTTC. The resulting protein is CASSEAGSAYEQYF.